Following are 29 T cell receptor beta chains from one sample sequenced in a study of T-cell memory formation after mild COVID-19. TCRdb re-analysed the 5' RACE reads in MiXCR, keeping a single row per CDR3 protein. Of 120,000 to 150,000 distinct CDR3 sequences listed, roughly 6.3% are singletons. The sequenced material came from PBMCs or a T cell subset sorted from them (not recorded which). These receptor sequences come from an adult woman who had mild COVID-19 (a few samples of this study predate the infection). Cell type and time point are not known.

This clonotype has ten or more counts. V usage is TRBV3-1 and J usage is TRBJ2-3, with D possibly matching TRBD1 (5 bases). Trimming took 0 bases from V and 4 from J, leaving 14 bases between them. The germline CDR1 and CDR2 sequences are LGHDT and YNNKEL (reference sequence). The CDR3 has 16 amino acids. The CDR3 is CASSQDLRIRADTQYF. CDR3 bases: TGTGCCAGCAGCCAAGATCTTAGGATCAGGGCAGATACGCAGTATTTT.

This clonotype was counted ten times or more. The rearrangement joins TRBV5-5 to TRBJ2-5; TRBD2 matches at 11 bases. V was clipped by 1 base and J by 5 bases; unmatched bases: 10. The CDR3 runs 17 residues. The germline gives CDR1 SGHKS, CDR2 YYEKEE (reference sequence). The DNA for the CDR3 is TGTGCCAGCAGCTTGATTGTAACTAGCGGGAGTTCGGAGACCCAGTACTTC. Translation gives CASSLIVTSGSSETQYF.

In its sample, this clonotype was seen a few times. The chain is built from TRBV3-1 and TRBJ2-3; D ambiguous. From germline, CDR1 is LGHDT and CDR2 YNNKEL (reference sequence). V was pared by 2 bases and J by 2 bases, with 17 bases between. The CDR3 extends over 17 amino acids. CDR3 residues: CASSQHIRYRNTDTQYF. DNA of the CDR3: TGTGCCAGCAGCCAACATATACGATACCGGAACACAGATACGCAGTATTTT.

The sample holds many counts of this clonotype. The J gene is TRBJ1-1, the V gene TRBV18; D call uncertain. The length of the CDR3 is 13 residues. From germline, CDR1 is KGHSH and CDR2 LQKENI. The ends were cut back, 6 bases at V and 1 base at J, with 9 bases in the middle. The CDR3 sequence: CASSRDGNTEAFF. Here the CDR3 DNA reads TGTGCCAGCTCTCGTGACGGGAACACTGAAGCTTTCTTT.

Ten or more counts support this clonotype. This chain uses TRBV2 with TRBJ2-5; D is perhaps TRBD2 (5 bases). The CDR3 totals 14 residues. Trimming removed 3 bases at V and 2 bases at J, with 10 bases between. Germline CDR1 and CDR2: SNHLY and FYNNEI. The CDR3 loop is CASSDWRHQETQYF. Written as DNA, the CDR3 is TGTGCCAGCAGTGATTGGAGGCATCAAGAGACCCAGTACTTC. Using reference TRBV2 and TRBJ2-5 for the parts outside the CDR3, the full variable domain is EPEVTQTPSHQVTQMGQEVILRCVPISNHLYFYWYRQILGQKVEFLVSFYNNEISEKSEIFDDQFSVERPDGSNFTLKIRSTKLEDSAMYFCASSDWRHQETQYFGPGTRLLVL.

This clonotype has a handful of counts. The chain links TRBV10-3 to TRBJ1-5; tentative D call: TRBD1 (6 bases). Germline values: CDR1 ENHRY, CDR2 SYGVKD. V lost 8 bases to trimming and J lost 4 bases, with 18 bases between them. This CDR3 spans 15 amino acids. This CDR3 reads CAIGSAGQANQPQHF. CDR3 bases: TGTGCCATCGGCTCCGCGGGACAAGCTAATCAGCCCCAGCATTTT.

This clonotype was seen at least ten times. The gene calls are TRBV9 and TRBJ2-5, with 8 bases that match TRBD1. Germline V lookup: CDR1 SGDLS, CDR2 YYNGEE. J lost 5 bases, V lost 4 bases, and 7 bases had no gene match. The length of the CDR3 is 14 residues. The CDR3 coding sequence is TGTGCCAGCAGCAGAACAGGGGGAAGGGAGACCCAGTACTTC. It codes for CASSRTGGRETQYF.

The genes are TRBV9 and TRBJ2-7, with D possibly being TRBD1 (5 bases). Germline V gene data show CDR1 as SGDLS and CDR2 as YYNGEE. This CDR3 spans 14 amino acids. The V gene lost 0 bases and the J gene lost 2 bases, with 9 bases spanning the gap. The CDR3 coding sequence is TGTGCCAGCAGCGTAGCGCCAGGGCCCTACGAGCAGTACTTC. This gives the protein CASSVAPGPYEQYF.

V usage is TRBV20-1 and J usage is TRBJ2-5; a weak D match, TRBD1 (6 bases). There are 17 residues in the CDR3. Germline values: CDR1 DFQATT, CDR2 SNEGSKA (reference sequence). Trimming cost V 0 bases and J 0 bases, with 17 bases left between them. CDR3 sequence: CSARDLQGSIYQETQYF. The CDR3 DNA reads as TGCAGTGCTAGAGATCTCCAGGGGTCGATTTACCAAGAGACCCAGTACTTC.

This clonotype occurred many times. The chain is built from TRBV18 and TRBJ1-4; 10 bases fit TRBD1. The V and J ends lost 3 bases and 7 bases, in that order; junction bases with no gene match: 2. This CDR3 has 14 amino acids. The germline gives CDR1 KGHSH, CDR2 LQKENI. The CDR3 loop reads CASSPGQGSEKLFF. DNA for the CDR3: TGTGCCAGCTCACCGGGACAGGGGAGTGAAAAACTGTTTTTT.

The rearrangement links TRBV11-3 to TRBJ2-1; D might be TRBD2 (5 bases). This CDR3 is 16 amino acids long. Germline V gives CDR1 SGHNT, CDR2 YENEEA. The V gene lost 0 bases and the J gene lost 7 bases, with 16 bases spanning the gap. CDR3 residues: CASSLERGPLGNEQFF. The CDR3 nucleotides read TGTGCCAGCAGCTTAGAACGCGGGCCTCTGGGGAATGAGCAGTTCTTC.

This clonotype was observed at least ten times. The CDR3 DNA follows: TGTGCCAGCAGCCCAGGACAGGACAACTATGGCTACACCTTC. It encodes CASSPGQDNYGYTF. The chain employs TRBV5-4 and TRBJ1-2, with 7 bases that match TRBD1. The J segment lost 2 bases and the V segment lost 4 bases, leaving 5 bases of the junction unmatched. The CDR3 length is 14 residues. The germline CDR1 and CDR2 sequences are SGHNT and YYREEE (reference sequence).

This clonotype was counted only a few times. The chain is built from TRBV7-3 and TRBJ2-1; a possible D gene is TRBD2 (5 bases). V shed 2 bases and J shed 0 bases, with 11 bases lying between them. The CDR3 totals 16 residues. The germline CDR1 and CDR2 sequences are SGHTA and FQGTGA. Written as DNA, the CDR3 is TGTGCCAGCAGCTTACGGGGTTTAGGCTCCTACAATGAGCAGTTCTTC. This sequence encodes CASSLRGLGSYNEQFF.

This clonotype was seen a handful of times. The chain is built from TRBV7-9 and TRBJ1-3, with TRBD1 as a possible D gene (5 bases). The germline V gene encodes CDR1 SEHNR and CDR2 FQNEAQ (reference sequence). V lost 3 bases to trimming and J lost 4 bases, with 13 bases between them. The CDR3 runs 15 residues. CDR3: CASSFHRGGGNTIYF. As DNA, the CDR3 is TGTGCCAGCAGCTTCCATAGGGGCGGCGGAAACACCATATATTTT.

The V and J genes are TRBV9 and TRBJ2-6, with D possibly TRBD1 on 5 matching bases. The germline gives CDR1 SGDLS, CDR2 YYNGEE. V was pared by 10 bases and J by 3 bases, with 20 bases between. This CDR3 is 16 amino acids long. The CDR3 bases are TGTGCCTCCTCTGGAAGGGGTTCTGGTGGGGCCAACGTCCTGACTTTC. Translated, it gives CASSGRGSGGANVLTF.

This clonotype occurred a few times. CDR3 nucleotide sequence: TGTGCCAGCAGCCCTTTAGCGGGGGGAAATGAGCAGTTCTTC. This encodes CASSPLAGGNEQFF. J is TRBJ2-1 and V is TRBV3-1; 10 bases are a match to TRBD2. Trimming at V came to 4 bases and at J to 7 bases, leaving 4 bases not matched to a gene. The CDR3 has 14 amino acids. Per the germline V gene, CDR1 is LGHDT and CDR2 is YNNKEL (reference sequence).

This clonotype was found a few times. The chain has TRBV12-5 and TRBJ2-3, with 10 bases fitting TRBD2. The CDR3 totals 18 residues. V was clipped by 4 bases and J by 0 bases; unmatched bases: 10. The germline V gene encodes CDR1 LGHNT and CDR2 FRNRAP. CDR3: CASGSLWRTSGSTDTQYF. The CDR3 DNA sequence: TGTGCTAGTGGTTCCCTGTGGAGGACTAGCGGTAGCACAGATACGCAGTATTTT. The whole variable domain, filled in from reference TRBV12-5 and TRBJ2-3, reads DARVTQTPRHKVTEMGQEVTMRCQPILGHNTVFWYRQTMMQGLELLAYFRNRAPLDDSGMPKDRFSAEMPDATLATLKIQPSEPRDSAVYFCASGSLWRTSGSTDTQYFGPGTRLTVL.

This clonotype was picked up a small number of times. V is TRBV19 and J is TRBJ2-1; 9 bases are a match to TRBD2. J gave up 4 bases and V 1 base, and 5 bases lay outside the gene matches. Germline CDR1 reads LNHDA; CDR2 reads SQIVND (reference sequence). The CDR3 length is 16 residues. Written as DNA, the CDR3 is TGTGCCAGTAGTATAGGAACTAGCGGGCTATACAATGAGCAGTTCTTC. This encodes CASSIGTSGLYNEQFF.

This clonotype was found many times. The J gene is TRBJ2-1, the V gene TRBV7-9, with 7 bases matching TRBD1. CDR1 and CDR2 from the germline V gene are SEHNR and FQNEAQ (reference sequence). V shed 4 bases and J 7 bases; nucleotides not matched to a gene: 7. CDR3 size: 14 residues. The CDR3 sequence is CASSSWTGGNEQFF. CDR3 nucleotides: TGTGCCAGCAGCTCTTGGACAGGAGGTAATGAGCAGTTCTTC.

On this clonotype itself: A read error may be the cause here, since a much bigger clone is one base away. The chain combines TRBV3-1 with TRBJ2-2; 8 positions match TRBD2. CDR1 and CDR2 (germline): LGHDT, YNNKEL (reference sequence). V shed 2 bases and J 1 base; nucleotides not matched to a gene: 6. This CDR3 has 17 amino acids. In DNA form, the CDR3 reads TGTGCCAGCAGCCAACTACACGGGACTAGGAACACCGGGGAGCTGTTTTTT. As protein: CASSQLHGTRNTGELFF.

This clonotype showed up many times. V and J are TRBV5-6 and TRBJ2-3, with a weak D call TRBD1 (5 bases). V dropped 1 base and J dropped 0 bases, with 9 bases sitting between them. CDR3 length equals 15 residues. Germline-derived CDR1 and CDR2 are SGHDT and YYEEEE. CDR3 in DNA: TGTGCCAGCAGCTTGTTCCAGGGAAGCACAGATACGCAGTATTTT. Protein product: CASSLFQGSTDTQYF.

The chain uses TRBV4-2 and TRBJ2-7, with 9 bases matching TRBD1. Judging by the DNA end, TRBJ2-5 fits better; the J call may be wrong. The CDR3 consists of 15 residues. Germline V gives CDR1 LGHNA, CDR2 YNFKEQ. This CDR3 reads CASSQDGTGTETQYF. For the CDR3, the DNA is TGTGCCAGCAGCCAAGACGGGACAGGGACGGAGACCCAGTACTTC.

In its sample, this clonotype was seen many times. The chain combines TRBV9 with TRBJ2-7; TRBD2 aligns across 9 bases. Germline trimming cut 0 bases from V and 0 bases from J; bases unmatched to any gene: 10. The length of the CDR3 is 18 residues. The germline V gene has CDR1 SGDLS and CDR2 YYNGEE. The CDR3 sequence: CASSVGVSGSGPSYEQYF. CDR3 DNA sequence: TGTGCCAGCAGCGTAGGGGTTAGCGGGAGTGGGCCCTCCTACGAGCAGTACTTC.

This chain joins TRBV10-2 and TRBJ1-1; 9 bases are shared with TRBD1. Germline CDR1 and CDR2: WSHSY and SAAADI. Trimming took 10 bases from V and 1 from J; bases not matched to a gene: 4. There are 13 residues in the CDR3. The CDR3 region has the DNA TGCGCCACCACAGGGGGCCCGAACACTGAAGCTTTCTTT. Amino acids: CATTGGPNTEAFF.

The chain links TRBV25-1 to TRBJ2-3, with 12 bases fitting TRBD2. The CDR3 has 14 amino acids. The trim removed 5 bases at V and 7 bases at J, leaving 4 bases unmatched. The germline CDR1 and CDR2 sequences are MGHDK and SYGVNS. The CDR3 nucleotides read TGTGCCAGCAGTAGACTAGCGGGAGCGAATACGCAGTATTTT. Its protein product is CASSRLAGANTQYF.

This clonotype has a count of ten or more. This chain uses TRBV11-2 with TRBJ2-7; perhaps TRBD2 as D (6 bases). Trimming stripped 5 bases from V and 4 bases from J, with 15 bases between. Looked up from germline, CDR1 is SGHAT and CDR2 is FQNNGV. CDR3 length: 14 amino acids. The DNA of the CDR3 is TGTGCCAGCAGCCACCTCCTAGCGAGGTACGAGCAGTACTTC. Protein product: CASSHLLARYEQYF.

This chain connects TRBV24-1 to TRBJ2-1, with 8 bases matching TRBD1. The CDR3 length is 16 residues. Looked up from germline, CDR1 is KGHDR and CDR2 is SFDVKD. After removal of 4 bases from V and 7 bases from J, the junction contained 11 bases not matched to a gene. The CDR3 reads CATSENPGRQGNEQFF. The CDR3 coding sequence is TGTGCCACCAGTGAGAACCCCGGGAGACAGGGGAATGAGCAGTTCTTC.

The CDR3 loop is CASSIKTGSSYGYTF. In DNA, the CDR3 is TGTGCCAGTAGTATAAAAACAGGCTCGTCCTATGGCTACACCTTC. This chain uses TRBV19 with TRBJ1-2; D is perhaps TRBD1 (5 bases). In germline, CDR1 is LNHDA, CDR2 SQIVND (reference sequence). The CDR3 is made up of 15 amino acids. V lost 2 bases and J 4 bases, leaving 14 bases between the germline ends.

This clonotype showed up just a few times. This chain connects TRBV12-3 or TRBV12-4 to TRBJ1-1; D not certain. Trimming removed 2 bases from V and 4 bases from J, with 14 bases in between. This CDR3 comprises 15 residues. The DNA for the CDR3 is TGTGCCAGCAGTTTATTACGGGGTCCGGGCACTGAAGCTTTCTTT. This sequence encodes CASSLLRGPGTEAFF.